Sequencing of this T cell receptor (beta chain) was carried out in a study of blood T cell repertoires in COVID-19. Across the study: The study drew acute and convalescent COVID-19 samples from the United States, Italy and Spain. In each case, the material was cDNA or gDNA derived from T cells, B-cell-depleted T cells, or PBMCs.

Profiling relied on immunoSEQ multiplex PCR, and the TCRdb table lists in-frame clones only, not all of them. The table lists about 200,000 clones, 70% to 90% of them singletons. V shed 5 bases and J 4 bases; nucleotides not matched to a gene: 6. Germline V gene sequence: CDR1 SEHNR, CDR2 FQNEAQ (reference sequence). CDR3 length equals 14 residues. V and J are TRBV7-9 and TRBJ1-2; 8 bases align to TRBD1. Sample: peripheral blood. The sequence derives from a man in his fifties with COVID-19, enrolled during active disease. As DNA, the CDR3 is TGTGCCAGCAGCACAGGACAGGGACCCTATGGCTACACCTTC. Translating gives CASSTGQGPYGYTF.